This TCR beta chain was sequenced during a study of T-cell memory formation after mild COVID-19. TCRdb re-called the 5' RACE reads through MiXCR, storing one row per CDR3 protein. The repertoire includes about 260,000 distinct CDR3 sequences, over 15% of them detected once, and 20% to 25% sits in the top ten. The germline CDR1 and CDR2 sequences are SGHAT and FQNNGV. This CDR3 spans 14 amino acids. V dropped 3 bases and J dropped 4 bases, with 12 bases sitting between them. Sequences were obtained from PBMCs or a T cell subset sorted from them (not recorded which). The rearrangement uses TRBV11-2 and TRBJ2-5; D not certain. This clonotype was obtained from a man between 18 and 29 years old who had mild COVID-19 (a few samples of this study predate the infection). Cell type and time point are not known. The CDR3 coding sequence is TGTGCCAGCAGCTTCGCGGATCGGGCAGAGACCCAGTACTTC. Encoded protein: CASSFADRAETQYF.